This is a list of T cell receptor beta chains from one sample in a study of cytomegalovirus exposure and HLA in healthy donors. Assay used: immunoSEQ multiplex PCR; TCRdb lists only in-frame clones, some missing. The listing records approximately 120,000 clones. The sequenced sample consisted of PBMCs. The source is a man in his forties or fifties in good health and CMV-seronegative. Each CDR3 is given with its conserved first and last residue. Fields, in order: J gene, D gene, V gene, CDR3 protein, CDR3 DNA. A D gene is named only where the DNA matches it firmly.

J gene: TRBJ1-1
D gene: .
V gene: TRBV30
CDR3 protein: CAWSRPYTEAFF
CDR3 DNA: TGTGCCTGGAGTCGTCCCTATACTGAAGCTTTCTTT

J gene: TRBJ2-3
D gene: .
V gene: TRBV4-1
CDR3 protein: CASSQEAGSAARDTQYF
CDR3 DNA: TGCGCCAGCAGCCAAGAGGCAGGGTCGGCAGCTAGGGATACGCAGTATTTT

J gene: TRBJ2-4
D gene: .
V gene: TRBV4-2
CDR3 protein: CASSQGGGATPQNIQYF
CDR3 DNA: TGTGCCAGCAGCCAAGGTGGGGGGGCGACTCCCCAAAACATTCAGTACTTC

J gene: TRBJ1-1
D gene: TRBD1
V gene: TRBV5-1
CDR3 protein: CASSLQGAYTEAFF
CDR3 DNA: TGCGCCAGCAGCCTACAGGGGGCGTACACTGAAGCTTTCTTT

J gene: TRBJ1-2
D gene: TRBD1
V gene: TRBV28
CDR3 protein: CASSPPPTGGKMGYTF
CDR3 DNA: TGTGCCAGCAGTCCTCCCCCGACAGGGGGCAAAATGGGCTACACCTTC

J gene: TRBJ2-2
D gene: TRBD2
V gene: TRBV5-4
CDR3 protein: CASSAGLHTGELFF
CDR3 DNA: TGTGCCAGCAGCGCGGGACTACACACCGGGGAGCTGTTTTTT

J gene: TRBJ2-7
D gene: .
V gene: TRBV4-2
CDR3 protein: CASSPEGYEQYF
CDR3 DNA: TGTGCCAGCAGCCCTGAGGGCTACGAGCAGTACTTC

J gene: TRBJ2-3
D gene: .
V gene: TRBV4-1
CDR3 protein: CASSQGPGTDTQYF
CDR3 DNA: TGCGCCAGCAGCCAAGGCCCGGGGACAGATACGCAGTATTTT

J gene: TRBJ1-1
D gene: .
V gene: TRBV19
CDR3 protein: CASNSGRGSAEAFF
CDR3 DNA: TGTGCCAGTAACTCCGGGCGGGGAAGCGCTGAAGCTTTCTTT

J gene: TRBJ1-2
D gene: .
V gene: TRBV7-9
CDR3 protein: CASSSTITTRGYTF
CDR3 DNA: TGTGCCAGCAGCTCAACTATTACTACGCGTGGCTACACCTTC

J gene: TRBJ1-2
D gene: .
V gene: TRBV6-6
CDR3 protein: CASSTEAVYGYTF
CDR3 DNA: TGTGCCAGCAGTACGGAGGCGGTATATGGCTACACCTTC

J gene: TRBJ2-1
D gene: TRBD2
V gene: TRBV7-9
CDR3 protein: CASSGLAGGNLGSYNEQFF
CDR3 DNA: TGTGCCAGCAGCGGGTTAGCGGGAGGGAACTTGGGCTCCTACAATGAGCAGTTCTTC

J gene: TRBJ2-1
D gene: .
V gene: TRBV7-9
CDR3 protein: CASSPNEQFF
CDR3 DNA: TGTGCCAGCAGCCCAAATGAGCAGTTCTTC

J gene: TRBJ1-2
D gene: TRBD1
V gene: TRBV9
CDR3 protein: CASSADVTGDYGYTF
CDR3 DNA: TGTGCCAGCAGCGCCGACGTAACAGGGGACTATGGCTACACCTTC

J gene: TRBJ2-7
D gene: TRBD1
V gene: TRBV7-8
CDR3 protein: CASQQGAPGGAEQYF
CDR3 DNA: TGTGCCAGCCAACAGGGGGCCCCAGGAGGGGCCGAGCAGTACTTC

J gene: TRBJ2-7
D gene: .
V gene: TRBV10-1
CDR3 protein: CASSESGTRAYEQYF
CDR3 DNA: TGCGCCAGCAGTGAGTCCGGGACAAGAGCGTACGAGCAGTACTTC

J gene: TRBJ2-3
D gene: TRBD1
V gene: TRBV6-5
CDR3 protein: CASSYSGTGSTDTQYF
CDR3 DNA: TGTGCCAGCAGTTACTCTGGGACAGGGTCAACAGATACGCAGTATTTT

J gene: TRBJ2-7
D gene: TRBD1
V gene: TRBV11-2
CDR3 protein: CASSLERQGVRYEQYF
CDR3 DNA: TGTGCCAGCAGCTTAGAAAGACAGGGTGTTCGCTACGAGCAGTACTTC

J gene: TRBJ2-7
D gene: .
V gene: TRBV7-2
CDR3 protein: CASSSGTYEQYF
CDR3 DNA: TGTGCCAGCAGCTCCGGGACCTACGAGCAGTACTTC

J gene: TRBJ2-7
D gene: .
V gene: TRBV18
CDR3 protein: CASSSLTGLTSYEQYF
CDR3 DNA: TGTGCCAGCTCATCCTTAACAGGGTTAACCTCCTACGAGCAGTACTTC

J gene: TRBJ2-2
D gene: .
V gene: TRBV2
CDR3 protein: CATSGVTGELFF
CDR3 DNA: TGTGCCACCTCAGGGGTCACCGGGGAGCTGTTTTTT

J gene: TRBJ1-4
D gene: .
V gene: TRBV6-6
CDR3 protein: CASTTPHRGGEKLFF
CDR3 DNA: TGTGCCAGCACCACACCACACCGGGGGGGCGAAAAACTGTTTTTT

J gene: TRBJ2-1
D gene: .
V gene: TRBV5-1
CDR3 protein: CASSLDGRVRDFF
CDR3 DNA: TGCGCCAGCAGCTTGGACGGGCGCGTTCGGGATTTCTTC

J gene: TRBJ1-1
D gene: TRBD1
V gene: TRBV2
CDR3 protein: CAGGQGPTEAFF
CDR3 DNA: TGTGCCGGGGGACAGGGGCCCACTGAAGCTTTCTTT

J gene: TRBJ2-7
D gene: TRBD2
V gene: TRBV11-3
CDR3 protein: CASSSPQGRAEQYF
CDR3 DNA: TGTGCCAGCAGCTCCCCTCAAGGGAGGGCCGAGCAGTACTTC

J gene: TRBJ2-7
D gene: TRBD2
V gene: TRBV11-2
CDR3 protein: CASLGLAGSSVYEQYF
CDR3 DNA: TGTGCCAGCTTGGGGCTAGCGGGGTCGAGTGTCTACGAGCAGTACTTC

J gene: TRBJ1-5
D gene: .
V gene: TRBV5-6
CDR3 protein: CASSLFGQGVQPQHF
CDR3 DNA: TGTGCCAGCAGCTTGTTCGGGCAGGGCGTTCAGCCCCAGCATTTT

J gene: TRBJ1-5
D gene: .
V gene: TRBV30
CDR3 protein: CAWSGRGNQPQHF
CDR3 DNA: TGTGCCTGGAGTGGTCGGGGTAACCAGCCCCAGCATTTT

J gene: TRBJ2-7
D gene: .
V gene: TRBV28
CDR3 protein: CASSLGRGQYF
CDR3 DNA: TGTGCCAGCAGTTTGGGCAGGGGGCAGTACTTC

J gene: TRBJ2-3
D gene: TRBD2
V gene: TRBV29-1
CDR3 protein: CSVVWGRAPDTQYF
CDR3 DNA: TGCAGCGTTGTTTGGGGGAGGGCGCCAGATACGCAGTATTTT

J gene: TRBJ2-3
D gene: TRBD2
V gene: TRBV4-2
CDR3 protein: CASSQGTSGRPPGTDTQYF
CDR3 DNA: TGTGCCAGCAGCCAAGGGACTAGCGGGAGACCCCCGGGCACAGATACGCAGTATTTT

J gene: TRBJ2-7
D gene: .
V gene: TRBV11-3
CDR3 protein: CASSLDRQDLYEQYF
CDR3 DNA: TGTGCCAGCAGCTTAGACCGACAGGACCTCTACGAGCAGTACTTC

J gene: TRBJ1-6
D gene: .
V gene: TRBV19
CDR3 protein: CASSISSQGSPLHF
CDR3 DNA: TGTGCCAGTAGTATTTCTTCACAGGGATCACCCCTCCACTTT

J gene: TRBJ1-2
D gene: .
V gene: TRBV19
CDR3 protein: CASSFTGPLPGDYGYTF
CDR3 DNA: TGTGCCAGTAGTTTTACCGGGCCTCTTCCCGGGGACTATGGCTACACCTTC

J gene: TRBJ2-2
D gene: .
V gene: TRBV5-1
CDR3 protein: CASRLVDTGELFF
CDR3 DNA: TGCGCCAGCAGACTTGTTGACACCGGGGAGCTGTTTTTT

J gene: TRBJ1-2
D gene: TRBD1
V gene: TRBV13
CDR3 protein: CASSLRDRDYAYGYTF
CDR3 DNA: TGTGCCAGCAGCTTAAGAGACAGGGATTATGCCTATGGCTACACCTTC

J gene: TRBJ2-5
D gene: .
V gene: TRBV28
CDR3 protein: CASSFRTGGETQYF
CDR3 DNA: TGTGCCAGCAGTTTCAGGACTGGGGGGGAGACCCAGTACTTC

J gene: TRBJ2-7
D gene: TRBD1
V gene: TRBV5-1
CDR3 protein: CASSSPGQGRNEQYF
CDR3 DNA: TGCGCCAGCAGCTCACCCGGACAGGGGCGCAACGAGCAGTACTTC

J gene: TRBJ2-7
D gene: .
V gene: TRBV5-6
CDR3 protein: CASSLARAGHSYEQYF
CDR3 DNA: TGTGCCAGCAGCTTGGCCCGGGCAGGGCACTCCTACGAGCAGTACTTC

J gene: TRBJ2-2
D gene: TRBD2
V gene: TRBV9
CDR3 protein: CASSPGLAANTGELFF
CDR3 DNA: TGTGCCAGCAGCCCGGGACTAGCGGCGAACACCGGGGAGCTGTTTTTT

J gene: TRBJ2-5
D gene: .
V gene: TRBV30
CDR3 protein: CAWSPIKGEWQTQYF
CDR3 DNA: TGTGCCTGGAGCCCGATCAAGGGGGAGTGGCAGACCCAGTACTTC

J gene: TRBJ2-1
D gene: .
V gene: TRBV18
CDR3 protein: CASSPLGYNEQFF
CDR3 DNA: TGTGCCAGCTCCCCCCTCGGGTACAATGAGCAGTTCTTC

J gene: TRBJ1-2
D gene: .
V gene: TRBV27
CDR3 protein: CASSRGGGANYGYTF
CDR3 DNA: TGTGCCAGCAGTCGGGGGGGAGGGGCTAACTATGGCTACACCTTC

J gene: TRBJ2-3
D gene: TRBD2
V gene: TRBV6-1
CDR3 protein: CASSRGAGGTDTQYF
CDR3 DNA: TGTGCCAGCAGTCGGGGCGCGGGAGGGACAGATACGCAGTATTTT

J gene: TRBJ2-5
D gene: TRBD1
V gene: TRBV6-5
CDR3 protein: CASKTGQVQETQYF
CDR3 DNA: TGTGCCAGCAAAACTGGACAGGTCCAAGAGACCCAGTACTTC